This T cell receptor (beta chain) was recorded in a study of T cell responses to AZD1222 COVID-19 vaccine. Generated by immunoSEQ multiplex PCR, the TCRdb table keeps only in-frame clones and is missing some. Counted here are approximately 200,000 clones, 80% to 95% occurring once; the ten biggest clones make up approximately 1%. Looked up from germline, CDR1 is MDHEN and CDR2 is SYDVKM. V dropped 7 bases and J dropped 8 bases, with 26 bases sitting between them. CDR3 length: 16 amino acids. In regard to this clone: As yet, its antigen is unknown.

Whole-study findings and limits: Baseline seropositivity occurred in only six or seven AZD1222 recipients. Most donors were white British, females outnumbered males, and clonal diversity was possibly underestimated. Repertoire sampling was restricted to post-peak T cell response timepoints.

The clonotype was recovered from an adult who received the AZD1222 COVID-19 vaccine. The starting material was peripheral blood, obtained 28 days after the second AZD1222 dose. V usage is TRBV28 and J usage is TRBJ1-2, with D possibly being TRBD1 (6 bases). CDR3 nucleotide sequence: TGTGCCAGCAACCCTTGGGCAGGGGATAGTAAGATGGGCTACACCTTC. Its protein is CASNPWAGDSKMGYTF.